The present entry profiles one TCR beta chain with its context. Antigen unknown. Each contributor possessed a minimum of one pre-ART and a minimum of two post-ART PBMC samples. At the survey level, the v3.0 immunoSEQ assay was run. Measured with immunoSEQ multiplex PCR; TCRdb has only the in-frame clones, and not every one. The table records 25,000 to 35,000 clones, 75% to 90% of them present only once. The sample belongs to a study of long-term antiretroviral therapy in people with HIV. Findings and limits, study-wide: Every time point showed a repertoire led by clones expanded before ART.

This CDR3 region has 15 residues. The V end was cut by 5 bases, the J end by 2 bases, with 13 bases between. Germline assignment: CDR1 LNHDA and CDR2 SQIVND (reference sequence). Specimen: unsorted PBMCs, collected 2.8 years after starting antiretroviral therapy. The V and J genes are TRBV19 and TRBJ1-5; D unresolved. This clonotype originated in a man aged 30 to 39 with HIV. Written as DNA, the CDR3 is TGTGCCAGTAGTTGGGCAGTTAGGGGCAATCAGCCCCAGCATTTT. Translated: CASSWAVRGNQPQHF. Looking up the rest from reference TRBV19 and TRBJ1-5 gives the full variable domain: DGGITQSPKYLFRKEGQNVTLSCEQNLNHDAMYWYRQDPGQGLRLIYYSQIVNDFQKGDIAEGYSVSREKKESFPLTVTSAQKNPTAFYLCASSWAVRGNQPQHFGDGTRLSIL.